This T cell receptor beta chain was observed in a study of CD8 T cells in ankylosing spondylitis. Study-wide points: In reactive arthritis synovial fluid and blood, some motif variants had been reported before.

This clonotype was seen many times. Its antigen is not known. Per germline, CDR1 MNHEY and CDR2 SVGAGI. The CDR3 consists of 15 residues. The junction had 8 bases not matched to a gene; V was cut back by 5 bases and J by 8 bases. Scientists made TCR beta libraries using quantitative 5'-RACE with molecular barcodes. TCRdb independently ran MiXCR on the 5' RACE reads; one entry per CDR3 protein. The profile shows hundreds of thousands of distinct CDR3 sequences, around 9.2% of them singletons. Sequenced: blood, either unsorted or a sorted T cell fraction (not recorded which). This chain joins TRBV6-5 and TRBJ2-1, with TRBD2 matching over 11 bases. The origin of this receptor is a male donor with ankylosing spondylitis or in good health (not recorded which). The CDR3 bases are TGTGCCAGCAGTGTACTAGCGGGAGCCCGTGATGAGCAGTTCTTC. The encoded protein is CASSVLAGARDEQFF.